The sequence of this TCR beta chain was determined in a study of response to subunit inactivated influenza vaccine. Study-wide findings and caveats: Every seasonal influenza vaccination brings in few new T cells, the authors suggested.

Trimming took off 4 bases at V and 4 bases at J, with 8 bases between the two ends. This CDR3 comprises 12 residues. Germline loops: CDR1 LNHNV, CDR2 YYDKDF (reference sequence). This clonotype was observed a handful of times. Its target is not known. TCRdb called the RT-PCR reads again in MiXCR, with one record for every CDR3 protein. There are a few hundred thousand distinct CDR3 sequences in the sample; 14% occur only once, and around 10% lies in the top ten. The source of this sequence is a man in his forties or fifties who received an inactivated influenza vaccine. The chain links TRBV15 to TRBJ2-7; possible D gene TRBD1, 6 bases. Specimen: PBMCs from blood, collected about 11 days after vaccination. In DNA, the CDR3 is TGTGCCACCAGCATTCAGGGGTACGAGCAGTACTTC. Its protein product is CATSIQGYEQYF. Looking up the rest from reference TRBV15 and TRBJ2-7 gives the full variable domain: DAMVIQNPRYQVTQFGKPVTLSCSQTLNHNVMYWYQQKSSQAPKLLFHYYDKDFNNEADTPDNFQSRRPNTSFCFLDIRSPGLGDTAMYLCATSIQGYEQYFGPGTRLTVT.